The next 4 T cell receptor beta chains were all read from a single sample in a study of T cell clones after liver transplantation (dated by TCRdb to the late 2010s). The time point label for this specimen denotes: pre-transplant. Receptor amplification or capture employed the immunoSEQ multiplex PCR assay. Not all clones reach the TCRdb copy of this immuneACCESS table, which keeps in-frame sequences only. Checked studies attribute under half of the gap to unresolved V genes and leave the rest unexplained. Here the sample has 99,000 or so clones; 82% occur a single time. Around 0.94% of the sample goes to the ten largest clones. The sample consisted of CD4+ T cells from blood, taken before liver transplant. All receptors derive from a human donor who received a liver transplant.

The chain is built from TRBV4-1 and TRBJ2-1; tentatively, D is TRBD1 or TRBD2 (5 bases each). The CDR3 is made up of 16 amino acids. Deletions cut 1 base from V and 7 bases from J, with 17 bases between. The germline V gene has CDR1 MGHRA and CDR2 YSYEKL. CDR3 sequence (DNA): TGCGCCAGCAGCCAAGGGCAGGGACCCAGTGATAATGAGCAGTTCTTC. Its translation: CASSQGQGPSDNEQFF.

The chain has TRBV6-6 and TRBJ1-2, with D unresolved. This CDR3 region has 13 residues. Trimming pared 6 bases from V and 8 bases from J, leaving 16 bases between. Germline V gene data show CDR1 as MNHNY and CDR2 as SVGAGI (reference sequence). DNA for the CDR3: TGTGCCAGCAGGCCCCGGGAGCGCCGGGGCTACACCTTC. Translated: CASRPRERRGYTF.

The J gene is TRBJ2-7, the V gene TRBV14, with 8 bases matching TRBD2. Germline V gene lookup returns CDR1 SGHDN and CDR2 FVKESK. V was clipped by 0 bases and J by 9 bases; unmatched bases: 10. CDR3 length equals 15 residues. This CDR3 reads CASSQEDDLAGGQYF. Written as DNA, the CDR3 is TGTGCCAGCAGCCAAGAGGATGACCTAGCGGGTGGGCAGTACTTC.

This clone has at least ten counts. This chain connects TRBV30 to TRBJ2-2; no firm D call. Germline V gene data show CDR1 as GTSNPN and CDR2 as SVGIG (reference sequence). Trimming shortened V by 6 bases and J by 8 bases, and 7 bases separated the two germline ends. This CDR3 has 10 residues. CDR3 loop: CACGWGELFF. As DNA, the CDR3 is TGTGCCTGTGGATGGGGGGAGCTGTTTTTT.